A selection of T cell receptor beta chains follows, all from one sample in a study of CD8+ T cells in alopecia areata. Clones were sequenced by immunoSEQ multiplex PCR, and TCRdb holds only the in-frame ones, with some missing. The sample has around 97,000 clones; 55% are singletons. Material: CD4+ T cells sorted from blood. These TCRs come from a human donor in good health. Each CDR3 is given with its conserved first and last residue. A D gene is named only where the DNA matches it firmly. Clone sizes are given selectively: once, few, many, or a class where the clone is expanded.

j_gene,abundance,v_gene,d_gene,CDR3aa,CDR3nt
TRBJ1-2,NA,TRBV2,NA,CASSERGPGYTF,TGTGCCAGCAGTGAAAGGGGTCCTGGCTACACCTTC
TRBJ2-7,few,TRBV18,NA,CASSPQTGSYEQYF,TGTGCCAGCTCACCCCAGACAGGCTCCTACGAGCAGTACTTC
TRBJ1-6,few,TRBV30,NA,CAWSSRRGSYSPLHF,TGTGCCTGGAGTTCACGTAGGGGTTCCTATTCACCCCTCCACTTT
TRBJ1-4,NA,TRBV4-3,TRBD1,CASSRSGQGNEKLFF,TGCGCCAGCAGCCGCTCGGGACAGGGGAATGAAAAACTGTTTTTT
TRBJ1-6,NA,TRBV6-6,TRBD1,CASSDLGTENSPLHF,TGTGCCAGCAGTGATTTGGGGACAGAAAATTCACCCCTCCACTTT
TRBJ1-1,NA,TRBV5-1,NA,CASSLVPGQRDTEAFF,TGCGCCAGCAGCTTGGTCCCAGGACAGCGGGACACTGAAGCTTTCTTT
TRBJ1-1,few,TRBV29-1,TRBD1,CSVDRGLNTEAFF,TGCAGCGTTGACAGGGGGTTGAACACTGAAGCTTTCTTT
TRBJ2-5,NA,TRBV5-6,NA,CASSGTGRRGETQYF,TGTGCCAGCAGCGGAACAGGACGCAGGGGAGAGACCCAGTACTTC
TRBJ2-1,few,TRBV5-5,NA,CASSFSAQPSMSMVF,TGTGCCAGCAGCTTTTCGGCACAGCCATCAATGAGCATGGTCTTC
TRBJ2-2,few,TRBV15,NA,CATSRGASPGELFF,TGTGCCACCAGCAGAGGAGCGTCCCCCGGGGAGCTGTTTTTT
TRBJ1-1,NA,TRBV25-1,NA,CASSEWSGPNTEAFF,TGTGCCAGCAGTGAATGGAGTGGGCCGAACACTGAAGCTTTCTTT
TRBJ1-2,few,TRBV5-4,NA,CASSPVGGGYTF,TGTGCCAGCAGCCCCGTCGGGGGCGGCTACACCTTC
TRBJ2-7,NA,TRBV2,NA,CASRPDGYEQYF,TGTGCCAGCAGACCGGACGGGTACGAGCAGTACTTC
TRBJ1-1,NA,TRBV7-2,NA,CASSLGLTEAFF,TGTGCCAGCAGCTTAGGGCTTACTGAAGCTTTCTTT
TRBJ1-1,NA,TRBV29-1,NA,CSVDKVTEAFF,TGCAGCGTCGACAAGGTCACTGAAGCTTTCTTT
TRBJ1-3,few,TRBV28,NA,CASSLTGVNTIYF,TGTGCCAGCAGTTTGACCGGGGTAAACACCATATATTTT
TRBJ2-4,NA,TRBV30,NA,CAWEKTVLAKNIQYF,TGTGCCTGGGAAAAAACCGTCCTAGCCAAAAACATTCAGTACTTC
TRBJ2-7,NA,TRBV10-2,NA,CASSETGTNYEQYF,TGCGCCAGCAGTGAAACAGGGACCAACTACGAGCAGTACTTC
TRBJ2-5,few,TRBV5-6,TRBD2,CASSSRTSGLMVGETQYF,TGTGCCAGCAGCTCACGGACTAGCGGGTTGATGGTAGGAGAGACCCAGTACTTC
TRBJ2-6,NA,TRBV5-4,TRBD1,CASSGTGTGANVLTF,TGTGCCAGCAGCGGGACAGGGACCGGGGCCAACGTCCTGACTTTC
TRBJ2-5,NA,TRBV7-8,NA,CASSPAGFQGAETQYF,TGTGCCAGCAGCCCAGCGGGTTTTCAAGGGGCGGAGACCCAGTACTTC
TRBJ2-2,NA,TRBV7-2,TRBD1,CASRLGTGLSGELFF,TGTGCCAGCCGCCTCGGGACAGGATTATCCGGGGAGCTGTTTTTT
TRBJ2-3,NA,TRBV28,TRBD2,CASRPAGGASTDTQYF,TGTGCCAGCAGACCCGCGGGGGGGGCTAGCACAGATACGCAGTATTTT
TRBJ1-1,NA,TRBV29-1,TRBD1,CSVVGQGASRTEAFF,TGCAGCGTTGTTGGACAGGGGGCTTCTAGGACTGAAGCTTTCTTT
TRBJ1-2,NA,TRBV27,NA,CASSLSQGIYGYTF,TGTGCCAGCAGTTTATCTCAGGGTATCTATGGCTACACCTTC
TRBJ1-6,NA,TRBV25-1,NA,CASSGGGGSPLHF,TGTGCCAGCAGTGGGGGAGGGGGTTCACCCCTCCACTTT
TRBJ2-3,NA,TRBV27,TRBD1,CASSSFYRGESTDTQYF,TGTGCCAGCAGTTCATTTTACAGGGGTGAGAGCACAGATACGCAGTATTTT
TRBJ1-1,once,TRBV15,NA,CATSRDVGTPEAFF,TGTGCCACCAGCAGGGACGTAGGGACACCTGAAGCTTTCTTT
TRBJ1-6,NA,TRBV7-8,NA,CASSLARVLSYEEDSDSPLRF,TGTGCCAGCAGCTTAGCGCGGGTTTTATCTTATGAGGAGGACAGCGATTCACCCCTCCGCTTT
TRBJ2-1,few,TRBV11-2,TRBD1,CASSLMGQESSYNEQFF,TGTGCCAGCAGCTTAATGGGACAGGAGAGCTCCTACAATGAGCAGTTCTTC
TRBJ1-1,few,TRBV29-1,NA,CSVGRKNTEAFF,TGCAGCGTTGGGCGTAAGAACACTGAAGCTTTCTTT
TRBJ2-3,few,TRBV4-2,NA,CASSQETGSKQYF,TGTGCCAGCAGTCAGGAGACGGGATCTAAGCAGTATTTT
TRBJ2-5,NA,TRBV4-1,TRBD1,CASSLTGGETQYF,TGCGCCAGCAGCCTGACAGGGGGGGAGACCCAGTACTTC
TRBJ1-4,NA,TRBV2,TRBD1,CASSEAGQGAREKLFF,TGTGCCAGCAGTGAAGCGGGCCAGGGGGCGAGAGAAAAACTGTTTTTT
TRBJ2-7,few,TRBV6-5,NA,CASSRTRGGSYEQYF,TGTGCCAGCAGTCGGACAAGGGGGGGCTCCTACGAGCAGTACTTC
TRBJ2-5,few,TRBV18,NA,CASSPGTGRETQYF,TGTGCCAGCTCACCAGGGACGGGCCGGGAGACCCAGTACTTC
TRBJ1-6,few,TRBV7-9,TRBD1,CASSLWTGESSPLHF,TGTGCCAGCAGCTTGTGGACAGGGGAGAGTTCACCCCTCCACTTT
TRBJ1-2,NA,TRBV29-1,TRBD1,CSVEGQTGSGGYTF,TGCAGCGTTGAGGGACAGACAGGTTCGGGTGGCTACACCTTC
TRBJ2-7,NA,TRBV5-1,NA,CASSRTGTNSYEQYF,TGCGCCAGCAGCCGTACCGGGACAAACTCCTACGAGCAGTACTTC
TRBJ1-2,NA,TRBV29-1,NA,CSVGPPGGSYGYTF,TGCAGCGTTGGACCCCCCGGGGGGAGCTATGGCTACACCTTC
TRBJ2-7,NA,TRBV28,NA,CASSLGTMRVTYEQYF,TGTGCCAGCAGTTTAGGGACAATGAGGGTTACCTACGAGCAGTACTTC
TRBJ1-5,few,TRBV28,NA,CASSLPWGRGSNQPQHF,TGTGCCAGCAGTCTTCCCTGGGGCAGGGGATCCAATCAGCCCCAGCATTTT
TRBJ1-5,NA,TRBV27,NA,CASSPNSNQPQHF,TGTGCCAGCAGTCCAAATAGCAATCAGCCCCAGCATTTT
TRBJ2-4,NA,TRBV5-1,TRBD1,CATGTGDPKNIQYF,TGCGCCACTGGGACAGGGGATCCCAAAAACATTCAGTACTTC
TRBJ1-1,few,TRBV5-1,TRBD1,CASSFQTGGGTEAFF,TGCGCCAGCAGCTTTCAGACAGGGGGCGGAACTGAAGCTTTCTTT
TRBJ2-5,NA,TRBV6-5,TRBD2,CASRRGGKETQYF,TGTGCCAGCAGGCGGGGGGGCAAGGAGACCCAGTACTTC
TRBJ1-5,NA,TRBV5-6,NA,CASSPRPDQPQHF,TGTGCCAGCAGTCCTAGACCCGATCAGCCCCAGCATTTT